The 6 T cell receptor beta chains below were found in one sample sequenced in a study of OX40 agonist ivuxolimab in advanced cancers. The library was built by means of the immunoSEQ multiplex PCR assay. In TCRdb, the immuneACCESS table is reduced to in-frame sequences with V and J assigned. These tables do not hold every clone; where another copy was compared, an unresolved V gene accounts for under half, and the others remain unexplained. Within this sample are 91,000 or so clones, with 94% of them counted one time only. The top ten clonotypes cover more than 0.15% of the sample. The sequenced sample was CD4+ or CD8+ T cells sorted from blood, obtained in a trial of the OX40 agonist ivuxolimab. Receptors were obtained from an adult with an advanced solid tumor such as melanoma, head and neck, liver or kidney cancer.

The genes are TRBV9 and TRBJ2-5; 12 bases fit TRBD2. V lost 0 bases, J lost 5 bases, and 8 bases stayed unmatched. This CDR3 comprises 17 residues. Germline loops: CDR1 SGDLS, CDR2 YYNGEE. The CDR3, as DNA: TGTGCCAGCAGCGTAGACCCTCTAGCGGGGGGGCAGGAGACCCAGTACTTC. Its translation: CASSVDPLAGGQETQYF.

The V gene is TRBV5-1, the J gene TRBJ1-1; 9 bases are shared with TRBD1. The J segment lost 1 base and the V segment lost 1 base, leaving 2 bases of the junction unmatched. Germline assignment: CDR1 SGHRS and CDR2 YFSETQ. This CDR3 has 15 amino acids. CDR3 amino acids: CASSLTGGGNTEAFF. DNA of the CDR3: TGCGCCAGCAGCTTGACAGGGGGCGGGAACACTGAAGCTTTCTTT.

This chain links TRBV19 with TRBJ2-4, with D tentatively TRBD1 (6 bases). The V gene's germline CDR1 is LNHDA and CDR2 SQIVND (reference sequence). The CDR3 contains 14 residues. V was cut by 5 bases and J by 4 bases, with 12 bases left in between. The CDR3 nucleotides read TGTGCCAGTAGTCTCTGGGACACAAAAAACATTCAGTACTTC. The encoded protein is CASSLWDTKNIQYF.

This chain uses TRBV5-1 with TRBJ1-1, with 7 bases aligning to TRBD1. In germline, CDR1 is SGHRS, CDR2 YFSETQ. The CDR3 loop spans 13 amino acids. The ends lost 2 bases at V and 6 bases at J; junction bases unmatched: 4. The CDR3 loop is CASSFDRVAEAFF. The CDR3, as DNA: TGCGCCAGCAGCTTCGACAGGGTTGCTGAAGCTTTCTTT.

This clone was observed a single time. The rearrangement joins TRBV28 to TRBJ2-5; 8 nucleotides match TRBD1. The V gene end was trimmed by 6 bases and the J gene end by 1 base; junction bases not matched to a gene: 4. Looked up from germline, CDR1 is MDHEN and CDR2 is SYDVKM. This CDR3 contains 14 residues. CDR3 region: CASSLGQVQETQYF. The CDR3 nucleotides are TGTGCCAGCAGCCTGGGACAGGTCCAAGAGACCCAGTACTTC.

The chain is built from TRBV19 and TRBJ1-2; D unclear. Germline V gives CDR1 LNHDA, CDR2 SQIVND (reference sequence). The germline V and J ends were trimmed by 4 bases and 5 bases, with 17 bases remaining between them. This CDR3 comprises 15 residues. CDR3 DNA: TGTGCCAGTAGTACACATACCGGGAATCCGTATGGCTACACCTTC. This gives the protein CASSTHTGNPYGYTF.